What follows is one T cell receptor (beta chain) and its context. The antigen is not known. This sample is drawn from a study of cytomegalovirus exposure and HLA in healthy donors. The study's findings and limits: Earlier findings revealed that most TCR beta V segments proved productive either about 87% or about 30% of the time. Reported performance of the classifier showed diagnosis of cytomegalovirus status with high specificity and sensitivity. Highly shared variants forming one cluster were likely a sequencing artifact. Researchers reported in a later analysis that a missense DCLRE1C variant was tied to TCR beta V- and J-gene trimming.

The PCR used 60 Vbeta and 13 Jbeta primers. Assay: immunoSEQ multiplex PCR; the TCRdb copy retains only in-frame clones and omits some. The repertoire consists of over 150,000 clones, with 65% to 85% occurring once and the leading ten covering about 1.3%. Germline V CDR1 and CDR2: LNHDA, SQIVND (reference sequence). The J segment lost 9 bases and the V segment lost 6 bases, leaving 9 bases of the junction unmatched. The CDR3 runs to 15 residues. The receptor comes from a man aged 60-69 years in good health and CMV-seronegative. V gene TRBV19 combines with J gene TRBJ2-1; 12 bases map to TRBD2. The specimen was PBMCs. The CDR3 region is CASRASGRALGEQFF. The CDR3 nucleotides read TGTGCCAGTAGAGCTAGCGGGAGGGCCTTGGGTGAGCAGTTCTTC.